Listed below are T cell receptor beta chains from one sample, sequenced in a study of beta chain features in type 1 diabetes. Some clones are missing from TCRdb's copy, which holds only in-frame ones; the method was immunoSEQ multiplex PCR. The sample has around 250,000 clones; around 14% are singletons. The source material was naive CD4+ T cells from blood. These receptors all stem from a man younger than 40 with type 1 diabetes. CDR3s include the opening cysteine and the closing phenylalanine or tryptophan. The D gene is left open where the match is weak. Size tells how often a clone was seen (once, few, many) or the class of an expanded clone, and some rows leave it out.

cdr3_aa | cdr3_nt | j_call | d_call | v_call | clone_size
CASSTGNAEAFF | TGTGCCAGCAGCACAGGGAACGCTGAAGCTTTCTTT | TRBJ1-1 | NA | TRBV9 | NA
CASTDNLRGRETQYF | TGTGCCAGTACCGACAATCTCAGGGGGCGGGAGACCCAGTACTTC | TRBJ2-5 | TRBD1 | TRBV19 | few
CSVARSGGMETQYF | TGCAGCGTGGCGCGTAGCGGGGGGATGGAGACCCAGTACTTC | TRBJ2-5 | TRBD2 | TRBV29-1 | NA
CASSIRDRGGSQHF | TGTGCCAGTAGTATCCGGGACAGGGGCGGATCCCAGCATTTT | TRBJ1-5 | TRBD1 | TRBV19 | few
CASSLDSGIQYF | TGTGCCAGCAGCTTAGATTCAGGGATTCAGTACTTC | TRBJ2-4 | NA | TRBV7-9 | few
CASSSGTGRNTEAFF | TGCGCCAGCAGCTCCGGGACAGGGAGGAACACTGAAGCTTTCTTT | TRBJ1-1 | TRBD1 | TRBV5-1 | NA
CASRRAGGTGELFF | TGTGCCAGCCGTCGGGCGGGAGGGACCGGGGAGCTGTTTTTT | TRBJ2-2 | TRBD2 | TRBV14 | NA
CASSRPTGEETQYF | TGCGCCAGCAGCCGCCCTACGGGGGAGGAGACCCAGTACTTC | TRBJ2-5 | NA | TRBV4-1 | NA
CAWIGLAGGSTDTQYF | TGTGCCTGGATTGGACTAGCGGGAGGAAGCACAGATACGCAGTATTTT | TRBJ2-3 | TRBD2 | TRBV30 | NA
CASSLQGAEQYF | TGTGCCAGCAGTCTACAGGGTGCCGAGCAGTACTTC | TRBJ2-7 | NA | TRBV2 | NA
CASSPARGHGNQPQHF | TGTGCCAGCAGCCCTGCCAGGGGGCATGGCAATCAGCCCCAGCATTTT | TRBJ1-5 | TRBD1 | TRBV27 | NA
CASSADRQDYNSPLHF | TGTGCCAGCAGCGCGGATAGACAGGACTATAATTCACCCCTCCACTTT | TRBJ1-6 | NA | TRBV9 | few
CASSRSVSSYEQYF | TGTGCCAGCAGTCGCAGTGTAAGCTCCTACGAGCAGTACTTC | TRBJ2-7 | NA | TRBV27 | NA
CTSSQDRKQGGSSYEQYF | TGCACCAGCAGCCAAGATCGCAAACAGGGTGGAAGCTCCTACGAGCAGTACTTC | TRBJ2-7 | NA | TRBV1 | NA
CASSAETGGGYTF | TGTGCCAGCAGCGCAGAGACAGGAGGTGGCTACACCTTC | TRBJ1-2 | NA | TRBV9 | NA
CATASGGTRGEQFF | TGCGCCACTGCTAGCGGGGGGACCCGGGGTGAGCAGTTCTTC | TRBJ2-1 | TRBD2 | TRBV5-1 | few
CASSLVFYSGTQETQYF | TGCGCCAGCAGCTTGGTCTTTTATAGTGGGACACAAGAGACCCAGTACTTC | TRBJ2-5 | NA | TRBV5-1 | few
CASNRRDTYEQYF | TGTGCCAGCAACCGCAGGGATACCTACGAGCAGTACTTC | TRBJ2-7 | NA | TRBV25-1 | few
CASTGGRSYNSPLHF | TGTGCCAGCACTGGGGGCCGCTCCTATAATTCACCCCTCCACTTT | TRBJ1-6 | NA | TRBV25-1 | few
CAWSGIAGVLTDTQYF | TGTGCCTGGAGTGGAATAGCGGGGGTGCTCACAGATACGCAGTATTTT | TRBJ2-3 | TRBD2 | TRBV30 | NA
CASSVGTSGSSYNEQFF | TGTGCCAGCAGCGTCGGGACTAGCGGGAGCTCCTACAATGAGCAGTTCTTC | TRBJ2-1 | TRBD2 | TRBV9 | few
CASRRDRRYNEQFF | TGTGCCAGCAGACGGGACAGACGCTACAATGAGCAGTTCTTC | TRBJ2-1 | TRBD1 | TRBV27 | few
CASTGQGSGELFF | TGTGCCAGCACAGGACAGGGGAGCGGGGAGCTGTTTTTT | TRBJ2-2 | TRBD1 | TRBV2 | few
CASSYGGSNQPQHF | TGTGCCAGCAGTTACGGGGGCAGCAATCAGCCCCAGCATTTT | TRBJ1-5 | NA | TRBV6-5 | NA
CASRRPPGVEQYF | TGTGCCAGCAGACGACCCCCCGGGGTCGAGCAGTACTTC | TRBJ2-7 | NA | TRBV2 | once
CASSVKVELEQYF | TGTGCCAGCAGCGTCAAAGTGGAGCTCGAGCAGTACTTC | TRBJ2-7 | NA | TRBV11-2 | NA
CASSAGTANYGYTF | TGTGCCAGCAGCGCCGGGACAGCTAACTATGGCTACACCTTC | TRBJ1-2 | TRBD1 | TRBV6-6 | few
CASSFRGPLHF | TGTGCCAGCAGTTTTCGGGGGCCCCTCCACTTT | TRBJ1-6 | NA | TRBV2 | few
CASSLRDRPYGYTF | TGTGCCAGCAGCTTAAGAGACAGACCCTATGGCTACACCTTC | TRBJ1-2 | NA | TRBV7-2 | NA
CASSLLTGVREKLFF | TGTGCCAGCAGCCTATTGACAGGGGTTCGGGAAAAACTGTTTTTT | TRBJ1-4 | TRBD1 | TRBV7-2 | NA
CSARVTGEAFF | TGCAGTGCTAGAGTGACAGGGGAAGCTTTCTTT | TRBJ1-1 | TRBD1 | TRBV20-1 | NA
CASNTPSREANTEAFF | TGTGCCAGCAACACCCCATCCCGGGAGGCGAACACTGAAGCTTTCTTT | TRBJ1-1 | NA | TRBV13 | few
CSYKGGTDTQYF | TGCAGCTATAAAGGGGGCACAGATACGCAGTATTTT | TRBJ2-3 | NA | TRBV29-1 | NA
CASYSTGTSGKAHYNEQFF | TGCGCCAGCTATTCAACCGGGACTAGCGGAAAGGCCCACTACAATGAGCAGTTCTTC | TRBJ2-1 | TRBD2 | TRBV23-1 | NA
CASSTVGGTGELFF | TGTGCCAGTAGTACCGTGGGAGGGACCGGGGAGCTGTTTTTT | TRBJ2-2 | TRBD2 | TRBV19 | few
CASSSNSGGAQRKQFF | TGTGCCAGCAGCTCGAACAGCGGGGGGGCACAACGTAAGCAGTTCTTC | TRBJ2-1 | TRBD2 | TRBV13 | NA
CSVVGPTGYGYTF | TGCAGCGTTGTTGGACCGACAGGCTATGGCTACACCTTC | TRBJ1-2 | NA | TRBV29-1 | few
CASSLAYTVFYEQYF | TGTGCCAGCAGCTTAGCGTATACGGTTTTCTACGAGCAGTACTTC | TRBJ2-7 | NA | TRBV7-2 | few
CAWTLPGGGLTDTGELFF | TGTGCCTGGACCCTACCTGGGGGGGGCTTGACTGACACCGGGGAGCTGTTTTTT | TRBJ2-2 | NA | TRBV30 | few
CASIGRGGSYEQFF | TGTGCCAGCATCGGGCGGGGAGGGAGTTATGAGCAGTTCTTC | TRBJ2-1 | TRBD2 | TRBV7-9 | few
CASSPQAVKLFF | TGTGCCAGCAGCCCTCAGGCCGTGAAACTGTTTTTT | TRBJ1-4 | NA | TRBV5-8 | few
CASSPQGIHNQPQHF | TGTGCCAGCAGCCCACAGGGGATCCACAATCAGCCCCAGCATTTT | TRBJ1-5 | TRBD1 | TRBV9 | few
CASSQVGTGTGVQETQYF | TGCGCCAGCAGCCAAGTCGGGACCGGGACAGGGGTCCAAGAGACCCAGTACTTC | TRBJ2-5 | TRBD1 | TRBV4-1 | few
CASSLTSISYEQYF | TGTGCCAGCAGCTTAACTAGCATCTCCTACGAGCAGTACTTC | TRBJ2-7 | NA | TRBV11-2 | NA
CASSAGTVQETQYF | TGTGCCAGCAGTGCCGGGACAGTCCAAGAGACCCAGTACTTC | TRBJ2-5 | TRBD1 | TRBV2 | NA
CASSFEGKSYEQYF | TGCGCCAGCAGCTTCGAGGGAAAATCCTACGAGCAGTACTTC | TRBJ2-7 | NA | TRBV5-1 | NA
CASSTGAADTQYF | TGTGCCAGCAGCACAGGGGCGGCAGATACGCAGTATTTT | TRBJ2-3 | TRBD1 | TRBV6-6 | few
CASQQGRMSEKLFF | TGTGCCAGCCAACAGGGGCGGATGAGTGAAAAACTGTTTTTT | TRBJ1-4 | TRBD1 | TRBV6-5 | NA
CASSLEVRGSSYNSPLHF | TGTGCCAGCAGCTTGGAGGTCAGGGGAAGCTCCTATAATTCACCCCTCCACTTT | TRBJ1-6 | NA | TRBV5-6 | few
CASSRTRRDSYEQYF | TGTGCCAGCAGCCGGACTAGAAGGGACTCCTACGAGCAGTACTTC | TRBJ2-7 | TRBD2 | TRBV5-6 | NA
CASSWGQGNYGYTF | TGTGCCAGCAGTTGGGGACAGGGTAACTATGGCTACACCTTC | TRBJ1-2 | TRBD1 | TRBV27 | few
CASSLSGQGAYEQYF | TGTGCCAGCAGTTTATCAGGACAGGGGGCCTACGAGCAGTACTTC | TRBJ2-7 | TRBD1 | TRBV27 | NA
CAWSVAGTETQYF | TGTGCCTGGAGTGTGGCGGGGACTGAGACCCAGTACTTC | TRBJ2-5 | NA | TRBV30 | few